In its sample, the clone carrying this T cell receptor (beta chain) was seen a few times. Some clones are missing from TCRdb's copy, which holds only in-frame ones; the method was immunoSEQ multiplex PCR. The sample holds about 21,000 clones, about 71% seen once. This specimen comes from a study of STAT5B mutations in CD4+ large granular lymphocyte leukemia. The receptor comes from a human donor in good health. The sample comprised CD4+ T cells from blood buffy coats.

Here the CDR3 reads CASSDRTRGITEAFF. The CDR3 bases are TGTGCCAGCAGCGACCGGACCAGGGGAATCACTGAAGCTTTCTTT. The chain joins TRBV5-5 to TRBJ1-1; maybe TRBD1 (6 bases). This CDR3 spans 15 amino acids. Germline assignment: CDR1 SGHKS and CDR2 YYEKEE (reference sequence). Trimming removed 4 bases at V and 4 bases at J, with 17 bases between.